The next 7 T cell receptor beta chains were all read from a single sample in a study of siplizumab effects on memory and regulatory T cells. Repertoires were generated with immunoSEQ multiplex PCR, while TCRdb's copy carries only in-frame clones and drops some. Among tens of thousands of clones listed, under 95% were seen once. The sample taken for sequencing was CD8+ T cells sorted from blood. These receptors were obtained from a human donor in good health.

This chain links TRBV7-2 with TRBJ2-2, with D possibly being TRBD2 (5 bases). Trimming shortened V by 1 base and J by 6 bases, and 9 bases separated the two germline ends. The CDR3 has 14 amino acids. Per the germline V gene, CDR1 is SGHTA and CDR2 is FQGNSA. The CDR3 protein is CASSLGLLAGELFF. DNA for the CDR3: TGTGCCAGCAGCTTAGGTTTACTAGCCGGGGAGCTGTTTTTT.

The rearrangement links TRBV11-2 to TRBJ1-4; weak D call: TRBD1 (5 bases). Germline V gives CDR1 SGHAT, CDR2 FQNNGV. The ends were cut back, 8 bases at V and 7 bases at J, with 17 bases in the middle. The CDR3 consists of 14 residues. The DNA for the CDR3 is TGTGCCAGCGAGGGGAGAGGGGCGGGTGAAAAACTGTTTTTT. Amino acids: CASEGRGAGEKLFF.

This clone was found once. V is TRBV5-5 and J is TRBJ1-1; D uncertain. The CDR3 sequence is 14 residues long. Trimming took 2 bases from V and 1 from J, leaving 9 bases between them. Per the germline V gene, CDR1 is SGHKS and CDR2 is YYEKEE (reference sequence). Here the CDR3 reads CASSFGRENTEAFF. The CDR3 nucleotides read TGTGCCAGCAGCTTCGGGAGAGAGAACACTGAAGCTTTCTTT.

V is TRBV4-1 and J is TRBJ1-2, with unresolved D. From germline, CDR1 is MGHRA and CDR2 YSYEKL. The CDR3 extends over 12 amino acids. Trimming took 0 bases from V and 4 from J, leaving 3 bases between them. CDR3 amino acids: CASSQDLYGYTF. The CDR3 region has the DNA TGCGCCAGCAGCCAAGACCTCTATGGCTACACCTTC.

The gene calls are TRBV11-3 and TRBJ1-2, with D maybe TRBD1 (5 bases). This CDR3 comprises 15 residues. The germline gives CDR1 SGHNT, CDR2 YENEEA. Trimming took 5 bases from V and 2 from J, leaving 15 bases between them. The CDR3 DNA follows: TGTGCCAGCAGCGTCCGGGCCGAGGGGAACTATGGCTACACCTTC. Translating gives CASSVRAEGNYGYTF.

This clone was recorded once. The CDR3 bases are TGTGCCAGCAGCCACGCGAAAGGACATGCCTACGAGCAGTACTTC. It specifies CASSHAKGHAYEQYF. The rearrangement joins TRBV4-2 to TRBJ2-7; D perhaps matches TRBD1 (5 bases). The germline V gene encodes CDR1 LGHNA and CDR2 YNFKEQ. V gave up 3 bases and J gave up 2 bases, with 14 bases separating them. This CDR3 spans 15 amino acids.

This clone is a singleton in its sample. The V gene is TRBV10-3, the J gene TRBJ2-3; 13 nucleotides match TRBD2. Germline V CDR1 and CDR2: ENHRY, SYGVKD. The CDR3 extends over 18 amino acids. The junction had 8 bases not matched to a gene; V was cut back by 4 bases and J by 1 base. CDR3 coding DNA: TGTGCCATCAGTGGCCCTACTAGCGGGGGGGGAGGCACAGATACGCAGTATTTT. As protein: CAISGPTSGGGGTDTQYF.